A single T cell receptor beta chain is shown here with its context. These data are taken from a study of technical replicates of blood from a handful of donors. Germline assignment: CDR1 MNHEY and CDR2 SMNVEV (reference sequence). The CDR3 length is 15 residues. The V and J ends lost 5 bases and 3 bases, in that order; junction bases with no gene match: 4. Some clones are missing from TCRdb's copy, which holds only in-frame ones; the method was immunoSEQ multiplex PCR. This table holds about 98,000 clones, approximately 95% found once. The origin of this receptor is a human donor in good health. This chain links TRBV27 with TRBJ2-5; 12 bases match TRBD2. Material for sequencing was T cells isolated from PBMCs. The CDR3 loop is CASSGRTSGEETQYF. The CDR3 DNA is TGTGCCAGCAGTGGGCGGACTAGCGGGGAAGAGACCCAGTACTTC.